The entry below gives a single T cell receptor beta chain sequence along with its context. What it recognizes is unknown. The data originate from a study of T cell responses to AZD1222 COVID-19 vaccine. The CDR3 spans 15 residues. Trimming removed 4 bases from V and 2 bases from J, with 16 bases in between. Germline V lookup: CDR1 SGHDT, CDR2 YYEEEE. Recipients boosted at about 4 weeks or about 12 weeks are pooled. General study points: Spike was spanned by vaccine-associated CD4 TCRs, which were dominant at 160-218 and 743-854. Repertoires were sampled only after the peak T cell response. Donors, mostly white British, included more females; clonal diversity was possibly underestimated.

Clones were read by immunoSEQ multiplex PCR, and TCRdb kept only the in-frame ones, dropping some. The table records tens of thousands of clones, just over 90% of them present only once. The receptor comes from an adult who received the AZD1222 COVID-19 vaccine. The V gene is TRBV5-6, the J gene TRBJ2-7; maybe TRBD2 (5 bases). The specimen comprised peripheral blood, sampled 28 days after the second AZD1222 dose. CDR3 DNA sequence: TGTGCCAGCAGCCATCCTCGTGAGGGCCCCTACGAGCAGTACTTC. It codes for CASSHPREGPYEQYF.